A selection of T cell receptor beta chains follows, all from one sample in a study of cytomegalovirus exposure and HLA in healthy donors. The assay was immunoSEQ multiplex PCR, and TCRdb's table has in-frame clones only and misses some. The data contain about 110,000 clones, roughly 80% of them singletons. The sample taken for sequencing was PBMCs. The source of these receptors is a man younger than 45 in good health and CMV-seropositive. Both conserved end residues are part of each CDR3. Fields, in order: V gene, J gene, CDR3 protein.

V: TRBV30; J: TRBJ2-3; CDR3: CAWRTGVWADTQYF
V: TRBV21-1; J: TRBJ1-2; CDR3: CASSLGALQDGYTF
V: TRBV5-1; J: TRBJ1-4; CDR3: CASSRKRRLSGAREKLFF
V: TRBV7-3; J: TRBJ2-7; CDR3: CASSLKVKAAYEQYF
V: TRBV5-1; J: TRBJ2-7; CDR3: CASSQNQYEQYF
V: TRBV4-3; J: TRBJ2-1; CDR3: CASSQDFSGQDAYNEQFF
V: TRBV6-5; J: TRBJ1-2; CDR3: CASSYRGQGVYGYTF
V: TRBV21-1; J: TRBJ1-5; CDR3: CASSEMGGYQPQHF
V: TRBV5-6; J: TRBJ2-1; CDR3: CASSFTGGNEQFF
V: TRBV5-1; J: TRBJ2-3; CDR3: CASSLGQGADTQYF
V: TRBV7-6; J: TRBJ2-1; CDR3: CASSLAGGGREANYNEQFF
V: TRBV5-1; J: TRBJ2-2; CDR3: CASSLDLHSPPVNTGELFF
V: TRBV4-2; J: TRBJ2-7; CDR3: CASSQHSWESRVYEQYF
V: TRBV2; J: TRBJ2-5; CDR3: CASSSGGYGTQYF
V: TRBV5-4; J: TRBJ2-1; CDR3: CASSLSGCQGSYNEQFF
V: TRBV28; J: TRBJ2-1; CDR3: CASKARTRGPYNEQFF
V: TRBV7-6; J: TRBJ2-5; CDR3: CASSLGGAGIKETQYF
V: TRBV5-1; J: TRBJ2-5; CDR3: CASSAPGVQETQYF
V: TRBV25-1; J: TRBJ2-1; CDR3: CASRGGQGGDNEQFF
V: TRBV6-5; J: TRBJ1-2; CDR3: CASSYLGQNYGYTF
V: TRBV5-4; J: TRBJ2-4; CDR3: CASSFRGRNIQYF
V: TRBV5-1; J: TRBJ2-3; CDR3: CASSGGPGQGATDTQYF